These 27 T cell receptor beta chains were sequenced from one sample in a study of identical twins. TCRdb passed the 5' RACE reads through MiXCR, listing each CDR3 protein once. Counted here are about 520,000 distinct CDR3 sequences, around 20% occurring once; the ten biggest clones make up 0.91%. The data also belong to a second study, concerning T cells expressing NK-cell markers.

Sequencing input: CD4+ T cells sorted from blood. These receptors all stem from a woman aged 18-35 years in good health.

This clonotype was detected a few times. The J gene is TRBJ1-2, the V gene TRBV4-3, with a weak D call TRBD1 (5 bases). Trimming removed 5 bases at V and 0 bases at J, with 10 bases between. This CDR3 has 14 amino acids. Germline CDR1 reads LGHNA; CDR2 reads YSLEER. The CDR3 sequence: CASSSQGANYGYTF. The CDR3 coding sequence is TGCGCCAGCAGCTCCCAGGGAGCTAACTATGGCTACACCTTC.

This clonotype came up many times. At one end the junction does not follow the germline gene, possibly because of a read error. The chain combines TRBV12-3 or TRBV12-4 with TRBJ2-7; the D call may be TRBD1 or TRBD2 (6 bases each). The CDR3 runs 13 residues. The CDR3 protein is CASSRGGNYEQYF. The CDR3 DNA reads TGCGCCAGCAGCCGAGGGGGGAACTACGAGCAGTACTTC.

This clonotype has more than one count but fewer than ten. V and J are TRBV27 and TRBJ1-2; TRBD1 agrees at 9 bases. J was trimmed by 3 bases and V by 2 bases; bases with no gene match: 1. The germline CDR1 and CDR2 sequences are MNHEY and SMNVEV (reference sequence). The CDR3 length is 14 residues. CDR3 amino acids: CASSLDRGDYGYTF. CDR3 nucleotides: TGTGCCAGCAGTTTAGACAGGGGGGACTATGGCTACACCTTC.

With respect to this clonotype: One end of the junction fails to match germline, which may point to a read error. The genes are TRBV20-1 and TRBJ1-2, with 11 positions matching TRBD1. The CDR3 runs to 12 residues. Germline V gene data show CDR1 as DFQATT and CDR2 as SNEGSKA (reference sequence). In DNA, the CDR3 is TGCAGTGCTAGATTGGACAGGGGGCCCAACCCCTTC. Protein product: CSARLDRGPNPF.

This chain connects TRBV29-1 to TRBJ2-2; 7 nucleotides line up with TRBD1. Germline assignment: CDR1 SQVTM and CDR2 ANQGSEA. V lost 5 bases to trimming and J lost 1 base; unmatched junction nucleotides: 4. This CDR3 is built from 14 residues. The CDR3 protein is CSVQRQGNTGELFF. CDR3 DNA: TGCAGCGTTCAGCGACAGGGGAACACCGGGGAGCTGTTTTTT.

This clonotype was observed a handful of times. CDR3: CASSPTRLETQYF. The CDR3 DNA is TGTGCCAGCAGCCCGACAAGGCTGGAGACCCAGTACTTC. This chain links TRBV4-2 with TRBJ2-5; D is unresolved. This CDR3 is built from 13 residues. The germline gives CDR1 LGHNA, CDR2 YNFKEQ. V lost 4 bases to trimming and J lost 5 bases, with 11 bases between them.

The rearrangement uses TRBV18 and TRBJ2-7; 8 nucleotides line up with TRBD1. With V trimmed by 3 bases and J by 4 bases, 8 bases remained unmatched. CDR3 length: 15 residues. Per germline, CDR1 KGHSH and CDR2 LQKENI. Here the CDR3 reads CASSPIPGQEYEQYF. CDR3 nucleotide sequence: TGTGCCAGCTCACCCATTCCGGGACAGGAGTACGAGCAGTACTTC. The full variable domain, in which reference TRBV18 and TRBJ2-7 provide the parts outside the CDR3, is NAGVMQNPRHLVRRRGQEARLRCSPMKGHSHVYWYRQLPEEGLKFMVYLQKENIIDESGMPKERFSAEFPKEGPSILRIQQVVRGDSAAYFCASSPIPGQEYEQYFGPGTRLTVT.

This clonotype turned up a few times. The gene calls are TRBV25-1 and TRBJ2-7, with no clear D. The V gene lost 5 bases and the J gene lost 7 bases, with 15 bases spanning the gap. This CDR3 spans 13 amino acids. Germline lookup yields CDR1 MGHDK and CDR2 SYGVNS. The CDR3 region is CASSPILNGEQYF. The CDR3 nucleotides read TGTGCCAGCAGTCCCATCTTAAACGGGGAGCAGTACTTC.

The chain employs TRBV3-1 and TRBJ2-3, with D unclear. The CDR3 is 15 amino acids. Trimming took off 1 base at V and 0 bases at J, with 8 bases between the two ends. CDR1 LGHDT and CDR2 YNNKEL come from the germline V gene (reference sequence). CDR3 residues: CASSQGLSSTDTQYF. CDR3 nucleotide sequence: TGTGCCAGCAGCCAAGGGTTGTCTAGCACAGATACGCAGTATTTT.

In its sample, this clonotype was seen a few times. The gene calls are TRBV12-3 or TRBV12-4 and TRBJ2-1; 9 bases fit TRBD2. The CDR3 covers 16 residues. The V segment lost 2 bases and the J segment 7 bases; nucleotides outside the gene matches: 9. The DNA of the CDR3 is TGTGCCAGCAGTTTATCAGGCGGGAGGGCCTCGAATGAGCAGTTCTTC. Its protein is CASSLSGGRASNEQFF.

The V and J genes are TRBV6-5 and TRBJ2-1; tentatively, D is TRBD1 (6 bases). Trimming pared 4 bases from V and 9 bases from J, leaving 13 bases between. The CDR3 has 13 residues. Germline V gives CDR1 MNHEY, CDR2 SVGAGI. The CDR3 sequence is CASSSLQGFEQFF. CDR3 DNA sequence: TGTGCCAGCAGTTCGTTACAGGGCTTTGAGCAGTTCTTC.

This sequence joins TRBV20-1 and TRBJ2-5; no firm D call. CDR3 length: 13 residues. V dropped 5 bases and J dropped 2 bases, with 12 bases sitting between them. Germline CDR1 reads DFQATT; CDR2 reads SNEGSKA (reference sequence). CDR3 sequence: CSAARDGQETQYF. The CDR3 nucleotides are TGCAGTGCTGCCCGCGACGGACAAGAGACCCAGTACTTC.

The chain couples TRBV5-1 to TRBJ2-6; maybe TRBD1 (6 bases). This CDR3 has 16 amino acids. V dropped 4 bases and J dropped 4 bases, with 15 bases sitting between them. From germline, CDR1 is SGHRS and CDR2 YFSETQ. This CDR3 is CASSPGQSSGANVLTF. CDR3 nucleotide sequence: TGCGCCAGCAGCCCTGGACAGTCATCCGGGGCCAACGTCCTGACTTTC.

CDR3 region: CASSQSTGRYEQYF. CDR3 in DNA: TGCGCCAGCAGCCAGTCGACAGGGAGGTACGAGCAGTACTTC. V usage is TRBV4-3 and J usage is TRBJ2-7; maybe TRBD1 (7 bases). This CDR3 has 14 amino acids. Trimming pared 3 bases from V and 4 bases from J, leaving 13 bases between. Germline lookup yields CDR1 LGHNA and CDR2 YSLEER.

This clonotype appeared a few times. The gene calls are TRBV12-3 or TRBV12-4 and TRBJ2-1; TRBD1 agrees at 7 bases. V lost 6 bases to trimming and J lost 4 bases; unmatched junction nucleotides: 9. CDR3 length: 15 residues. The chain's CDR3 is CASRGTGQLYNEQFF. CDR3 DNA: TGTGCCAGCAGGGGAACGGGACAGCTTTACAATGAGCAGTTCTTC.

This rearrangement joins TRBV9 to TRBJ2-3, with 7 bases matching TRBD2. With V trimmed by 4 bases and J by 0 bases, 11 bases remained unmatched. Germline CDR1 reads SGDLS; CDR2 reads YYNGEE. This CDR3 comprises 17 residues. CDR3 residues: CASSSRWSGGSTDTQYF. As DNA, the CDR3 is TGTGCCAGCAGCTCCCGGTGGTCGGGAGGTAGCACAGATACGCAGTATTTT.

The table lists this clonotype with a few counts. V and J are TRBV4-2 and TRBJ1-1; TRBD1 agrees at 7 bases. Unmatched junction bases numbered 8, after V lost 6 bases and J lost 1 base. CDR3 length equals 15 residues. Germline V CDR1 and CDR2: LGHNA, YNFKEQ. The CDR3 sequence: CASRGTAGGNTEAFF. The CDR3 DNA follows: TGTGCCAGCAGAGGGACAGCTGGAGGGAACACTGAAGCTTTCTTT.

The V call is TRBV6-1, the J call TRBJ2-7, with a possible D match to TRBD2 (5 bases). The CDR3 runs to 13 residues. The germline V and J ends were trimmed by 10 bases and 3 bases, with 16 bases remaining between them. In germline, CDR1 is MNHNS, CDR2 SASEGT. This CDR3 is CATSRDKDYEQYF. CDR3 DNA: TGTGCCACTTCCCGGGATAAAGACTACGAGCAGTACTTC.

The chain is built from TRBV20-1 and TRBJ2-3, with a possible D match to TRBD2 (6 bases). This CDR3 is 12 amino acids long. V was cut by 7 bases and J by 5 bases, with 13 bases left in between. CDR1 is DFQATT, CDR2 SNEGSKA, per germline (reference sequence). Written as DNA, the CDR3 is TGCAGTGTCCCGGGACTTCAAGATACGCAGTATTTT. Protein sequence: CSVPGLQDTQYF.

This chain links TRBV6-2 or TRBV6-3 with TRBJ2-7, with 12 bases identical to TRBD1. In germline, CDR1 is MNHEY, CDR2 SVGEGT. The CDR3 has 15 amino acids. After removal of 6 bases from V and 7 bases from J, the junction contained 10 bases not matched to a gene. The CDR3 DNA sequence: TGTGCCAGCAGCCATCCGGGACAGGGGGCGCGTGAGCAGTACTTC. Translating it yields CASSHPGQGAREQYF.

There are a few counts of this clonotype. V usage is TRBV4-1 and J usage is TRBJ2-3; TRBD1 aligns across 10 bases. Unmatched junction bases numbered 9, after V lost 2 bases and J lost 7 bases. The CDR3 covers 16 residues. The germline gives CDR1 MGHRA, CDR2 YSYEKL. CDR3 bases: TGCGCCAGCAGCCAATCTCCTGACAGGGGGCCGAATACGCAGTATTTT. This encodes CASSQSPDRGPNTQYF.

This chain links TRBV7-2 with TRBJ2-7; D not certain. The CDR3 is 14 amino acids. The germline CDR1 and CDR2 sequences are SGHTA and FQGNSA. Trimming cost V 5 bases and J 2 bases, with 13 bases left between them. CDR3 sequence (DNA): TGTGCCAGCAGCCCTCGAGCTGTTACCTACGAGCAGTACTTC. Amino acid sequence: CASSPRAVTYEQYF.

The chain couples TRBV6-1 to TRBJ2-3, with 9 positions matching TRBD2. Germline V lookup: CDR1 MNHNS, CDR2 SASEGT. V gave up 7 bases and J gave up 5 bases; unmatched junction bases: 13. The CDR3 length is 16 residues. This CDR3 is CASTFTSGRSGDTQYF. The CDR3 bases are TGTGCCAGCACCTTTACAAGCGGGAGGTCTGGAGATACGCAGTATTTT.

The CDR3 bases are TGTGCCATCAGTGAGGTCGGGGCAGGAGAATCACCCCTCCACTTT. Translating gives CAISEVGAGESPLHF. The genes are TRBV10-3 and TRBJ1-6; possibly TRBD1 for D (5 bases). Trimming took 2 bases from V and 10 from J, leaving 15 bases between them. The CDR3 has 15 amino acids. CDR1 and CDR2 (germline): ENHRY, SYGVKD.

At least ten counts were recorded for this clonotype. V and J are TRBV27 and TRBJ1-6; 7 bases are shared with TRBD1. The germline gives CDR1 MNHEY, CDR2 SMNVEV (reference sequence). There are 18 residues in the CDR3. The V and J ends lost 3 bases and 0 bases, in that order; junction bases with no gene match: 8. This chain's CDR3 is CASSLALGGSSYNSPLHF. CDR3 nucleotide sequence: TGTGCCAGCAGTTTGGCCCTAGGGGGCAGCTCCTATAATTCACCCCTCCACTTT.

This clonotype was counted a few times. V and J are TRBV27 and TRBJ2-4; D remains ambiguous. The CDR3 has 13 residues. V was shortened by 4 bases and J by 15 bases, with 19 bases between the two germline ends. The germline gives CDR1 MNHEY, CDR2 SMNVEV (reference sequence). CDR3 nucleotide sequence: TGTGCCAGCAGTTCTTTGACGGACCCAGATCCGTACTTC. It specifies CASSSLTDPDPYF.

This clonotype was seen only a few times. This chain uses TRBV5-1 with TRBJ2-7; 7 bases align to TRBD1. Germline trimming cut 4 bases from V and 3 bases from J; bases unmatched to any gene: 4. Germline values: CDR1 SGHRS, CDR2 YFSETQ. The CDR3 totals 13 residues. CDR3 in DNA: TGCGCCAGCAGCCGACAGGGTTACTACGAGCAGTACTTC. It codes for CASSRQGYYEQYF. The variable domain in full, with the rest retrieved from reference TRBV5-1 and TRBJ2-7, is KAGVTQTPRYLIKTRGQQVTLSCSPISGHRSVSWYQQTPGQGLQFLFEYFSETQRNKGNFPGRFSGRQFSNSRSEMNVSTLELGDSALYLCASSRQGYYEQYFGPGTRLTVT.